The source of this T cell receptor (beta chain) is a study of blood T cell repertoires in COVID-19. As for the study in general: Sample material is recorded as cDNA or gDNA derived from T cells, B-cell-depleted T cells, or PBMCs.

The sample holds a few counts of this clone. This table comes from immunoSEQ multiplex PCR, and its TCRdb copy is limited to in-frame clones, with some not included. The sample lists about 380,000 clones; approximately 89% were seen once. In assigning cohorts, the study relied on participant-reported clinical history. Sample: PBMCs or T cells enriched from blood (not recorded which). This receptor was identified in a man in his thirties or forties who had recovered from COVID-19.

The CDR3 nucleotides read TGTGCCAGCAGTACAGGGGTAGGTGAAGCTTTCTTT. This encodes CASSTGVGEAFF. V and J are TRBV12-3 or TRBV12-4 and TRBJ1-1; 7 nucleotides agree with TRBD1. This CDR3 is 12 amino acids long. V lost 5 bases, J lost 7 bases, and 4 bases stayed unmatched.